This entry is about one T cell receptor (beta chain). Its antigen is not yet known. Base quality data are lacking; no much larger clone is found one base away. These data originate in a study of long-term antiretroviral therapy in people with HIV (dated by TCRdb to about 2022). Study-wide context: Collection of the earliest samples took place about a decade ahead of the 2015 WHO recommendation for immediate ART, at a time when ART was typically delayed until CD4 counts fell. A retrospective serial study tested whether ART initiation and durable HIV suppression were associated with changes in peripheral blood TRB repertoire composition and diversity. A total of roughly 200 cryopreserved PBMC samples were contributed to the cohort by 30 adults with confirmed HIV infection, with samples collected serially over a mean of about 6 years (range 1-12). Of the approximately 28 participants with HIV, roughly 10 were female. No cross-contamination during QIAcube processing was shown when test extractions of a monoclonal T-cell line were performed alongside over 25 polyclonal samples.

Results and caveats for the whole study, not just this receptor: Samples dated from the mid-2000s to the late 2010s, and the ART regimens used may be less effective than current ones. Unsorted PBMC were profiled instead of sorted CD4+ and CD8+ T cells because pre-ART samples had limited cell numbers. Compared with controls, HIV repertoires had narrower CDR3 length ranges, and the network structure pointed to an antigen-experienced repertoire that shifted only slightly toward naive after ART. Limited PBMC availability meant only the TCR beta chain was sequenced, without alpha chain pairing. Expanded TRB clones identified before ART initiation dominated the repertoire across all time points, though the dominance fluctuated and decreased in many PLHIV after ART. No data were available on ART adherence, viral resistance or therapy changes, limiting inferences about post-ART repertoire changes. Starting ART was linked to a significant rise in TRB diversity, yet even after long-term ART the diversity remained significantly lower than in transplant donor controls.

Inclusion was restricted to participants for whom at least one PBMC sample before ART initiation and at least two post-ART samples were available. Treatment was received in the United States of America by all participants with HIV. Before DNA extraction, cryopreserved samples containing about 0.9-10 million PBMC were thawed and washed. At the time of the earliest PBMC sample for each participant with HIV, ages ranged from about 20 to 54 years. Per participant, PBMC samples came from 1-4 timepoints prior to ART initiation and 2-8 timepoints following ART initiation, for a median of 7 samples. For every participant, serial HIV viral load, CD4+ T-cell count, ART history and demographic data were obtained. A Qiagen kit on a QIAcube was used to extract genomic DNA from unsorted PBMC, with samples processed in batches of 12. The immunoSEQ hsTCRB v3.0 assay was used at survey level resolution to sequence the TRB variable region. The targeted TRB sequencing depth was about 40,000-55,000 T-cell genomes per sample. An Illumina MiSeq with a v3 150-cycle kit was used to sequence the pooled TRB libraries. Concerning the study's data processing: Analysis of repertoires was carried out in R inside a reproducible Nextflow workflow spanning QC, data transformation and analysis. LymphoSeq2, an R package for exploring AIRR-Seq data, was used to implement custom analyses. A few samples that yielded fewer than 5000 total TRB sequences were excluded, so that 200 or so HIV repertoires were analyzed. Of the approximately 190 retained HIV repertoires, almost 60 were collected before and about 130 after ART initiation. Each repertoire was downsampled to 5000 TRB nucleotide sequences, and summary statistics were averaged across 100 downsampling iterations. Only TRB sequences with CDR3 regions of at least seven amino acids were retained for analysis. A Shannon entropy-derived clonality score and the Gini coefficient were used to measure diversity. Repertoire networks linked the top 5000 CDR3 amino acid sequences whenever two sequences differed by an edit distance of one. Antigen specificity groups and MHC restriction were predicted for TRB CDR3 amino acid sequences with GLIPH2. To flag known associations with CMV, EBV, HIV or tissue antigens, CDR3 amino acid sequences were compared against VDJdb and McPAS-TCR. Pre-ART, post-ART and control groups were compared with Wilcoxon signed-rank tests and Holm-Bonferroni correction. What TCRdb holds here is the immuneACCESS table cut down to in-frame rearrangements. Part of the clones is not present; checked against another copy, under half of the missing clones reflect an unresolved V gene, and the others are unexplained. D and trimming were read from the DNA, whereas the V and J calls and clone size are those reported in that table. For this sample there are about 14,000 clones; around 80% appear just once. The ten largest clones take up around a quarter of the sample.

The V end loses 0 bases and the J end loses 5 bases, and a stretch of 8 bases separates them. The CDR3 runs 13 amino acids, cysteine and phenylalanine included. CDR3 DNA only is kept here, 39 bases in frame from base 1. The germline V gene (reference sequence) gives CDR1 as SGHNT and CDR2 as YYREEE. This receptor was obtained from a man aged 35-49 years with HIV. The specimen comprised unsorted PBMCs, sampled 3.1 years after starting antiretroviral therapy. Recombination linked TRBV5-4 to TRBJ1-1, with the D gene too uncertain to name. The nucleotide sequence reads TGTGCCAGCAGCTTGGGAGGGCGAACTGAAGCTTTCTTT. Its protein is CASSLGGRTEAFF.